This T cell receptor (beta chain) was profiled in a study of blood T cell repertoires in COVID-19 (dated by TCRdb to 2018 to 2020). Background on the whole study: Collaborator samples came from the United States, Italy and Spain and covered acute and convalescent phases of COVID-19. The prospective study material was composed of cDNA or gDNA derived from T cells, B-cell-depleted T cells, or PBMCs. Deeply sampled blood TCRbeta repertoires from subjects exposed to, actively infected with, or recovered from COVID-19 were included in the dataset. The repertoires were made available in a free public database intended to serve as a resource for research on the immune response to SARS-CoV-2. The samples were drawn from the first 160 participants of the ongoing ImmuneRACE study and from 1,254 subjects provided by 6 global collaborators. Nearly every sample came with metadata listing a de-identified subject ID, COVID-19 status, age in years and sex. Where HLA class I and class II types were available, the types were taken from metadata supplied by the sample provider, not from assay-based typing.

TCRbeta CDR3 regions were amplified from genomic DNA using the immunoSEQ Assay, a bias-controlled multiplex PCR. The original pipeline was this. Within the assay, amplification of reference gene primers was used to estimate how many nucleated cells each sample contained. To quantify the absolute abundance of each unique TCRbeta CDR3 rearrangement, sequence reads were collapsed and filtered. For each sample, productive Simpson clonality was calculated as the square root of Simpson's diversity index across productive rearrangements. Entries here come from immuneACCESS through TCRdb and include only in-frame sequences with V and J called. Some clones fail to appear in such tables; in the studies checked, an unresolved V gene covers under half of the shortfall, and the cause of the remainder is unknown. That table supplies the V and J calls and clone size; D and trimming were determined from the DNA. This sample has about 120,000 clones in its table, and about 79% of those were observed once. The biggest ten clones account for 3% to 4.5% of the sample.

What the work shows at the level of the full study, not this receptor alone: Clinical and demographic metadata were provided uncurated, with the amount varying by source and participant.

The V and J ends are trimmed by 6 bases and 4 bases, leaving 15 bases between them. CDR1 and CDR2 are drawn from the germline V gene (reference sequence): LNHDA, SQIVND. From its cysteine to its phenylalanine, the CDR3 spans 14 amino acids. Only the CDR3 part of the read is kept: 42 bases, read in frame from the first base. Whole blood was collected in K2EDTA tubes by collaborating institutions according to the institutions' own protocols. Collaborator samples were shipped for TCRbeta analysis as frozen whole blood, isolated PBMCs, or DNA extracted from either sample type. As regards this clone: It has no known antigen specificity. No per-base quality is available; no much larger clone lies one base away.

This sequence uses TRBV19 and TRBJ1-2; the D gene is perhaps TRBD1, on 6 matching bases. This clonotype was sampled from a woman older than 75 with acute or convalescent COVID-19. The material sequenced was peripheral blood. The CDR3 reads CASRKVLGGYGYTF. The DNA sequence is as follows: TGTGCCAGTAGGAAGGTCCTAGGGGGCTATGGCTACACCTTC.